This T cell receptor (beta chain) was retrieved from a study of blood T cell repertoires in COVID-19. Overall study: COVID-19 samples, acute and convalescent, were from the United States, Italy and Spain. Nucleic acid was either cDNA or gDNA, and it came from T cells, B-cell-depleted T cells, or PBMCs.

In the original workflow: Amplified reference gene primers provided the basis for estimating nucleated cell counts. Libraries were prepared by immunoSEQ multiplex PCR; TCRdb keeps only in-frame clonotypes and omits some of them. V and J calls and clone size are copied from that table; D and trimming were computed from the DNA. The sample lists tens of thousands of clones, 75% to 95% occurring once. This CDR3 has 15 residues. From germline, CDR1 is MDHEN and CDR2 SYDVKM. Trimming stripped 2 bases from V and 6 bases from J, with 13 bases between. The material sequenced was peripheral blood. The receptor's source is a man between 60 and 75 years old with acute or convalescent COVID-19. The J gene is TRBJ2-2, the V gene TRBV28; D is possibly TRBD1 (6 bases). The DNA of the CDR3 is TGTGCCAGCAGTTTAAGGCAGGGGCTTGCCGGGGAGCTGTTTTTT. It codes for CASSLRQGLAGELFF.